Reported below is one TCR beta chain. The antigen remains undetermined. This sample stems from a study of shared clonotypes between healthy human individuals. Study outcomes and limitations: Naive subsets, compared against memory subsets, generally had larger estimated richness values. Non-shared clonotypes had lower generation probabilities than clonotypes shared by all four sorted-subset donors. Some naive CD4 clonotypes, about 5%, turned up in common across a handful of donors.

CDR3 length: 15 residues. Germline-derived CDR1 and CDR2 are LGHNA and YSLEER. V lost 4 bases and J lost 8; bases outside the gene matches: 6. Sorted subsets were amplified in replicate PCRs using 200 to 250 ng DNA, approximately 30,000 T cell genomes. Profiled with immunoSEQ multiplex PCR; TCRdb holds only in-frame clones, not every one. Among some 1 million clones listed, 60% to 80% were seen once. This receptor was identified in a man between 18 and 29 years old in good health. This rearrangement joins TRBV4-3 to TRBJ2-1; 12 bases match TRBD2. The specimen sequenced was memory CD4+ T cells sorted from blood. Regarding subset: CD45RA-negative fraction. CDR3 nucleotides: TGCGCCAGCAGCCTTCGATCTAGCGGGAGGGATGAGCAGTTCTTC. This encodes CASSLRSSGRDEQFF.